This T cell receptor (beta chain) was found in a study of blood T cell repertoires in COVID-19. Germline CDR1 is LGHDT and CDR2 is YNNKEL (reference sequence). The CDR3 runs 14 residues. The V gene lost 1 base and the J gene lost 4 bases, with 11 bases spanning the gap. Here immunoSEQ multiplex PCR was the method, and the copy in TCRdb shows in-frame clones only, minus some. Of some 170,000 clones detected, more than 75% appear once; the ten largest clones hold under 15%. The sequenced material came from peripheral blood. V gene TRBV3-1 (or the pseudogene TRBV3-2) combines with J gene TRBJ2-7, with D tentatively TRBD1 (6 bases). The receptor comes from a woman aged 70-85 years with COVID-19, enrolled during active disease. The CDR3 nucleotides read TGTGCCAGCAGCCAAGGGGGACAACTATACGAGCAGTACTTC. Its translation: CASSQGGQLYEQYF.